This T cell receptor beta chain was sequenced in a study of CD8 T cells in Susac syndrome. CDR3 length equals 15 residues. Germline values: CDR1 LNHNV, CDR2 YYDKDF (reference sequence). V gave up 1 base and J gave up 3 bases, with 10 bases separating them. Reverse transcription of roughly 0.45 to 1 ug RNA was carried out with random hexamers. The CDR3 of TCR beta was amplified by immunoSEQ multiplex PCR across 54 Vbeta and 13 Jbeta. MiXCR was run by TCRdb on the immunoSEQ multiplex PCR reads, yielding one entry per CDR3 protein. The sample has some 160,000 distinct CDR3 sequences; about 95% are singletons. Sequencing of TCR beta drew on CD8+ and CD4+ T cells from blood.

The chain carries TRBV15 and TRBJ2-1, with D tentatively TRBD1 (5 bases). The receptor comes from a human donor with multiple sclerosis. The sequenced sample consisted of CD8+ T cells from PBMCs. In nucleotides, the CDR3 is TGTGCCACCAGCAGAGGTAGGGGCTTCTACAATGAGCAGTTCTTC. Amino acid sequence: CATSRGRGFYNEQFF.